This TCR beta chain was profiled in a study of cytomegalovirus exposure and HLA in healthy donors. As for the study in general: HLA-typed donors contributed some 87 million unique TCRs, which were held in an early data release. Study conclusions and caveats: Upon later analysis, TCR association rates were observed to vary by HLA locus, being highest for DRB1 and lowest for HLA-C.

As regards this clone: The antigen remains undetermined.

The study ran its PCR with 60 Vbeta and 13 Jbeta primers. TCRdb keeps only in-frame clones here, not all; method: immunoSEQ multiplex PCR. The data show some 130,000 clones, with approximately 84% seen just once and approximately 1.7% held by the top ten. Healthy individuals who donated bone marrow served as the donors. Germline V gene data show CDR1 as GTSNPN and CDR2 as SVGIG (reference sequence). V dropped 0 bases and J dropped 2 bases, with 12 bases sitting between them. The CDR3 runs 15 residues. Sequencing was carried out using PBMCs. This clonotype was sampled from a woman aged 40 to 50 in good health and CMV-seronegative. The chain uses TRBV30 and TRBJ2-3; tentatively, D is TRBD1 (5 bases). CDR3 bases: TGTGCCTGGAGTGTACTCCCAGGGCCCACAGATACGCAGTATTTT. Protein: CAWSVLPGPTDTQYF. The complete variable domain, with remaining parts taken from reference TRBV30 and TRBJ2-3, reads SQTIHQWPATLVQPVGSPLSLECTVEGTSNPNLYWYRQAAGRGLQLLFYSVGIGQISSEVPQNLSASRPQDRQFILSSKKLLLSDSGFYLCAWSVLPGPTDTQYFGPGTRLTVL.